The clone carrying this T cell receptor beta chain was picked up a small number of times. These data come from a study of cytomegalovirus exposure and HLA in healthy donors. The primer mix had 60 Vbeta and 13 Jbeta primers. Using immunoSEQ multiplex PCR, the repertoire was profiled, and TCRdb retains in-frame clones only, with some absent. Here the sample spans 98,000 or so clones, about three quarters being singletons. CDR3 size: 16 residues. The V and J ends lost 5 bases and 5 bases, in that order; junction bases with no gene match: 8. Germline values: CDR1 MRHNA, CDR2 SNTAGT. This receptor was taken from a man between 60 and 70 years old in good health and CMV-seropositive. Sequencing used PBMCs. The chain combines TRBV6-4 with TRBJ2-3; 12 nucleotides agree with TRBD2. CDR3 protein: CASSRSGLAGGDTQYF. As DNA, the CDR3 is TGTGCCAGCAGTAGATCGGGACTAGCGGGTGGAGATACGCAGTATTTT.